These 9 T cell receptor beta chains were sequenced from one sample in a study of blood T cell repertoires in COVID-19. The data were produced by immunoSEQ multiplex PCR, yet TCRdb's version contains in-frame clones alone and is incomplete. The data show about 300,000 clones, more than 80% seen once. Material for sequencing was peripheral blood. The source is a woman aged 30 to 39 with COVID-19, enrolled during active disease.

The J gene is TRBJ1-3, the V gene TRBV5-6, with D tentatively TRBD1 (5 bases). CDR3 size: 14 residues. V shed 3 bases and J shed 0 bases, with 7 bases lying between them. Germline CDR1 and CDR2: SGHDT and YYEEEE. The CDR3 bases are TGTGCCAGCAGCTGGACAAGCTCTGGAAACACCATATATTTT. This sequence encodes CASSWTSSGNTIYF.

The count of this clone is one. The V call is TRBV2, the J call TRBJ1-1; D is ambiguous. The V gene's germline CDR1 is SNHLY and CDR2 FYNNEI. The CDR3 has 13 amino acids. Deletions cut 6 bases from V and 1 base from J, with 9 bases between. CDR3 nucleotide sequence: TGTGCCAGCAGGGCAAACAGGAACACTGAAGCTTTCTTT. Protein: CASRANRNTEAFF.

This sequence joins TRBV30 and TRBJ2-1; D is uncertain. CDR1 and CDR2 from the germline V gene are GTSNPN and SVGIG (reference sequence). There are 11 residues in the CDR3. Trimming took 0 bases from V and 8 from J, leaving 5 bases between them. DNA of the CDR3: TGTGCCTGGAGTGTCTCAGATGAGCAGTTCTTC. Protein: CAWSVSDEQFF.

The chain links TRBV28 to TRBJ2-2; 9 bases are shared with TRBD2. Per germline, CDR1 MDHEN and CDR2 SYDVKM. The CDR3 totals 14 residues. After removal of 11 bases from V and 5 bases from J, the junction contained 9 bases not matched to a gene. CDR3 nucleotides: TGTGCCGCGGGGGGGCTACTCAAGACCGGGGAGCTGTTTTTT. This translates into CAAGGLLKTGELFF.

There are a few counts of this clone. This chain links TRBV12-3 or TRBV12-4 with TRBJ2-1, with 11 bases fitting TRBD2. Losses at the gene ends were 5 bases for V and 15 bases for J; bases not matched to a gene: 9. CDR3 length equals 13 residues. This CDR3 reads CASSSGTSGNGFF. The DNA of the CDR3 is TGTGCCAGCAGTAGCGGGACTAGCGGAAATGGGTTCTTC.

This clone was seen more than once but under ten times. V is TRBV6-5 and J is TRBJ1-5, with D possibly being TRBD1 (5 bases). The length of the CDR3 is 15 residues. The germline V gene encodes CDR1 MNHEY and CDR2 SVGAGI. V lost 6 bases and J lost 4, with 16 bases in between. The CDR3 DNA reads TGTGCCAGCAGACGAGTACGGGGGGGAAATCAGCCCCAGCATTTT. Translated, it gives CASRRVRGGNQPQHF.

The V call is TRBV5-4, the J call TRBJ2-7; TRBD1 matches 7 bases. The ends lost 0 bases at V and 4 bases at J; junction bases unmatched: 7. The CDR3 is 15 residues long. CDR1 and CDR2 (germline): SGHNT, YYREEE (reference sequence). The CDR3 reads CASSLEGQRDYEQYF. In DNA form, the CDR3 reads TGTGCCAGCAGCTTGGAGGGACAGAGAGATTACGAGCAGTACTTC.

V usage is TRBV9 and J usage is TRBJ2-7; no clear D gene. In germline, CDR1 is SGDLS, CDR2 YYNGEE. The CDR3 has 15 residues. V dropped 0 bases and J dropped 3 bases, with 13 bases sitting between them. The CDR3 region is CASSVGVAGYYEQYF. The CDR3 nucleotides read TGTGCCAGCAGCGTAGGCGTAGCCGGGTACTACGAGCAGTACTTC.

The rearrangement uses TRBV5-1 and TRBJ2-1; 7 bases map to TRBD2. The germline V gene encodes CDR1 SGHRS and CDR2 YFSETQ. V shed 1 base, J shed 8 bases, and the junction held 6 bases outside the gene matches. The CDR3 is 14 amino acids. The DNA of the CDR3 is TGCGCCAGCAGCTTGATCGGGAGGTCGGATGAGCAGTTCTTC. As protein: CASSLIGRSDEQFF. Using reference TRBV5-1 and TRBJ2-1 for the parts outside the CDR3, the full variable domain is KAGVTQTPRYLIKTRGQQVTLSCSPISGHRSVSWYQQTPGQGLQFLFEYFSETQRNKGNFPGRFSGRQFSNSRSEMNVSTLELGDSALYLCASSLIGRSDEQFFGPGTRLTVL.